Following are 8 T cell receptor beta chains from one sample sequenced in a study of T cell responses to AZD1222 COVID-19 vaccine. Profiled with immunoSEQ multiplex PCR; TCRdb holds only in-frame clones, not every one. Seen here are nearly 110,000 clones, around 90% observed once, and the top ten hold 6.6%. The starting material was peripheral blood, obtained on day 0 of AZD1222 vaccination. These receptors all stem from an adult in good health.

The V and J genes are TRBV11-3 and TRBJ2-7; D gene ambiguous. The CDR3 loop spans 13 amino acids. Per germline, CDR1 SGHNT and CDR2 YENEEA. Trimming cost V 0 bases and J 4 bases, with 7 bases left between them. The CDR3, as DNA: TGTGCCAGCAGCTTAGATTTCCAGTACGAGCAGTACTTC. Its protein is CASSLDFQYEQYF.

The genes are TRBV7-2 and TRBJ1-2, with a possible D match to TRBD1 (6 bases). Trimming stripped 3 bases from V and 8 bases from J, with 16 bases between. CDR1 and CDR2 from the germline V gene are SGHTA and FQGNSA. This CDR3 is built from 14 residues. The CDR3 loop is CASSFDPTGNGYTF. CDR3 bases: TGTGCCAGCAGCTTTGACCCGACAGGCAACGGCTACACCTTC.

This sequence joins TRBV11-3 and TRBJ2-2; D unresolved. There are 11 residues in the CDR3. V lost 3 bases to trimming and J lost 4 bases, with 0 bases between them. In germline, CDR1 is SGHNT, CDR2 YENEEA. CDR3 in amino acids: CASSFTGELFF. The CDR3, as DNA: TGTGCCAGCAGCTTCACCGGGGAGCTGTTTTTT.

The chain uses TRBV4-3 and TRBJ1-5; 8 bases align to TRBD1. J gave up 1 base and V 0 bases, and 2 bases lay outside the gene matches. Per the germline V gene, CDR1 is LGHNA and CDR2 is YSLEER. CDR3 size: 16 residues. In DNA form, the CDR3 reads TGCGCCAGCAGCCAAGATAGACAGGGGAGCAATCAGCCCCAGCATTTT. Amino acids: CASSQDRQGSNQPQHF.

Worth noting for this clone: Within the sample, other DNA sequences also encode this same CDR3. The chain recombines TRBV28 with TRBJ1-2; TRBD1 is a possible D gene (6 bases). This CDR3 spans 13 amino acids. Germline CDR1 is MDHEN and CDR2 is SYDVKM. Trimming removed 2 bases at V and 5 bases at J, with 9 bases between. CDR3 nucleotides: TGTGCCAGCAGTTTAGGACAGAATTATGGCTACACCTTC. Amino acids: CASSLGQNYGYTF.

This clone was seen more than once but under ten times. The chain joins TRBV7-2 to TRBJ2-6, with D possibly TRBD1 on 5 matching bases. Germline-derived CDR1 and CDR2 are SGHTA and FQGNSA. The ends were cut back, 1 base at V and 0 bases at J, with 13 bases in the middle. This CDR3 region has 18 residues. CDR3 sequence reads: CASSLVPGSYSGANVLTF. The CDR3 coding sequence is TGTGCCAGCAGCTTAGTACCAGGGTCCTACTCTGGGGCCAACGTCCTGACTTTC.

J is TRBJ1-6 and V is TRBV6-5, with a possible D match to TRBD1 (6 bases). Germline CDR1 reads MNHEY; CDR2 reads SVGAGI. CDR3 length: 14 residues. Trimming removed 2 bases at V and 7 bases at J, with 9 bases between. As DNA, the CDR3 is TGTGCCAGCAGTTACGTACAGGGCAATTCACCCCTCCACTTT. This translates into CASSYVQGNSPLHF.

This sequence joins TRBV30 and TRBJ1-3; TRBD1 is a possible D gene (5 bases). Looked up from germline, CDR1 is GTSNPN and CDR2 is SVGIG (reference sequence). This CDR3 is 12 amino acids long. CDR3 bases: TGTGCGCAGGGTAGTGGGAGGAACACCATATATTTT. Its protein is CAQGSGRNTIYF.